This T cell receptor beta chain is drawn from a study of blood T cells in healthy people across ages. Note on this clonotype: The antigen remains undetermined.

Study-wide results and limits: It was not possible, with unsorted PBMCs, to conclusively compare naive and antigen-experienced cells. Older age coincided with a roughly linear decline in TCR beta diversity per million T cells.

The CDR3 length is 15 residues. Per the germline V gene, CDR1 is ENHRY and CDR2 is SYGVKD. Trimming at V came to 4 bases and at J to 11 bases, leaving 13 bases not matched to a gene. Next came a second PCR, run for roughly 6 to 11 cycles, which used a sample-barcoded 5' primer along with a J-beta primer mix. A template-switch adaptor with 12 random nucleotides tagged each cDNA molecule. TCRdb reanalysed the 5' RACE reads using MiXCR and keeps one entry per CDR3 protein. The data show 700,000 to 850,000 distinct CDR3 sequences, with under 40% seen just once and under 15% held by the top ten. This sequence originates from a man aged 18 to 30 in good health. The material sequenced was blood. The genes are TRBV10-3 and TRBJ2-5; 10 bases are shared with TRBD1. The CDR3 nucleotides are TGTGCCATCAGTGTCCGGGACAGGGGTTCGGATGAGCAGTACTTC. This encodes CAISVRDRGSDEQYF.